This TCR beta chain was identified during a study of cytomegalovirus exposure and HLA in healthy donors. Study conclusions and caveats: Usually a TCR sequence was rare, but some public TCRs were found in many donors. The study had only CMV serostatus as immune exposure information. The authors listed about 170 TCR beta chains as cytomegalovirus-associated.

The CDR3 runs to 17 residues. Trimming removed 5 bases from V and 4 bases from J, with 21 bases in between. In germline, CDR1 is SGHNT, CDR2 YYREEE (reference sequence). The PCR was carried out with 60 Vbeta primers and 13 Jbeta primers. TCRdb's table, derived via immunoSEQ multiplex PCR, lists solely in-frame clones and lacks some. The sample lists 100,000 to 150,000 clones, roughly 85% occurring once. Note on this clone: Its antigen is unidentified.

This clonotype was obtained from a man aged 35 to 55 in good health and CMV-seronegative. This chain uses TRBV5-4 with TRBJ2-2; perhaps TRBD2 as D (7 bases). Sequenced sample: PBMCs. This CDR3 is CASRTGGPGLGTGELFF. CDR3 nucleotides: TGTGCCAGCAGGACGGGGGGCCCCGGGTTGGGCACCGGGGAGCTGTTTTTT.